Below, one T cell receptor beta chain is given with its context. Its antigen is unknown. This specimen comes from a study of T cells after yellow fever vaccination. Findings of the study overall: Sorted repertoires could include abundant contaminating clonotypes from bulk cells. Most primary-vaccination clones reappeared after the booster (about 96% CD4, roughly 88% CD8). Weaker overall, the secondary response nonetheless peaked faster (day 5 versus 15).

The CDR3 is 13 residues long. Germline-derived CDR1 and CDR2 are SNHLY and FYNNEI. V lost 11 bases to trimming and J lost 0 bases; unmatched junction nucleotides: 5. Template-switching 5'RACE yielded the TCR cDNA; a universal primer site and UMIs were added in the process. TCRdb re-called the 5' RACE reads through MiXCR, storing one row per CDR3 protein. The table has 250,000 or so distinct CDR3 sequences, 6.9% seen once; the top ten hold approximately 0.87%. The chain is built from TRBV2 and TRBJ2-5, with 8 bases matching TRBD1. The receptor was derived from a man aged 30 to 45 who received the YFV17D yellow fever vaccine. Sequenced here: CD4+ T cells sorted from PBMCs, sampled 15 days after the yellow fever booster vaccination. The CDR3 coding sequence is TGTGCCGGGCGGGACAGGTACCAAGAGACCCAGTACTTC. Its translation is CAGRDRYQETQYF.